This entry lists 7 T cell receptor beta chains sequenced from one sample in a study of regulatory T cells in long-lasting Graves disease. Time point: persistent/refractory GD, antithyroid drugs over 5 years with positive TRAb. The TCR library was made from RNA that had been extracted from PBMCs in TRIzol. The TCR beta library used iRepertoire HTBI primers with Arm-PCR amplification of CDR3. In TCRdb, the multiplex PCR reads were re-called with MiXCR into one record per CDR3 protein. Of about 430,000 distinct CDR3 sequences in the sample, around 20% were seen once. This specimen consisted of peripheral blood mononuclear cells (PBMCs), obtained when the disease was refractory, from a patient treated with antithyroid drugs. Source of these receptors: a female donor with Graves disease.

The sample holds one count of this clonotype. It is likely a read error, because the conserved phenylalanine at the end of the CDR3 is missing. CDR3 DNA sequence: TGTGCCAGCAGCCCCCCCTTGGCCTACCTGACCTATGGCTACACCATC. Its protein is CASSPPLAYLTYGYTI. The chain links TRBV3-1 to TRBJ1-2; D unclear. V was clipped by 4 bases and J by 4 bases, with 19 bases between them. CDR3 length equals 16 residues. Germline V gives CDR1 LGHDT, CDR2 YNNKEL (reference sequence).

This clonotype showed up many times. The rearrangement joins TRBV27 to TRBJ2-2; either TRBD1 or TRBD2 may fit D (5 bases each). Germline-derived CDR1 and CDR2 are MNHEY and SMNVEV (reference sequence). The V end lost 8 bases, the J end lost 6 bases, and 16 bases lay between the germline ends. This CDR3 spans 14 amino acids. CDR3: CASRRDVRAGELFF. The CDR3 coding sequence is TGTGCCAGCCGTAGGGACGTGAGGGCCGGGGAGCTGTTTTTT.

The chain uses TRBV2 and TRBJ2-3; D is unresolved. The CDR3 covers 16 residues. V shed 1 base and J shed 2 bases, with 13 bases lying between them. Looked up from germline, CDR1 is SNHLY and CDR2 is FYNNEI. DNA for the CDR3: TGTGCCAGCAGTGAAGGGCTTGCGGACCTCACAGATACGCAGTATTTT. Translating it yields CASSEGLADLTDTQYF. The complete variable domain, with remaining parts taken from reference TRBV2 and TRBJ2-3, reads EPEVTQTPSHQVTQMGQEVILRCVPISNHLYFYWYRQILGQKVEFLVSFYNNEISEKSEIFDDQFSVERPDGSNFTLKIRSTKLEDSAMYFCASSEGLADLTDTQYFGPGTRLTVL.

The chain recombines TRBV19 with TRBJ2-3; 11 bases agree with TRBD2. CDR3 length equals 15 residues. CDR1 is LNHDA and CDR2 is SQIVND in the germline V gene (reference sequence). V gave up 5 bases and J gave up 3 bases; unmatched junction bases: 4. Written as DNA, the CDR3 is TGTGCCAGTAGTGTGGGACTAGCGGAGACAGATACGCAGTATTTT. It codes for CASSVGLAETDTQYF.

This clonotype appeared many times. The chain is built from TRBV7-9 and TRBJ1-2, with D maybe TRBD1 (6 bases). This CDR3 is built from 15 residues. V was pared by 4 bases and J by 2 bases, with 14 bases between. Per the germline V gene, CDR1 is SEHNR and CDR2 is FQNEAQ (reference sequence). The CDR3: CASSSTDRPNYGYTF. CDR3 in DNA: TGTGCCAGCAGCTCAACCGACAGGCCGAACTATGGCTACACCTTC.

There are many counts of this clonotype. The rearrangement links TRBV4-2 to TRBJ1-5; no definite D call. Trimming left V 0 bases short and J 6 bases short, with 12 bases between. Germline values: CDR1 LGHNA, CDR2 YNFKEQ. This CDR3 has 15 residues. CDR3 DNA sequence: TGTGCCAGCAGCCAAGACAGGCGGGGAAGTCAGCCCCAGCATTTT. This translates into CASSQDRRGSQPQHF.

At least ten counts were recorded for this clonotype. The chain combines TRBV28 with TRBJ2-7; 9 nucleotides agree with TRBD1. Germline-derived CDR1 and CDR2 are MDHEN and SYDVKM. The CDR3 loop spans 14 amino acids. Trimming removed 5 bases from V and 7 bases from J; junction bases left unmatched: 9. CDR3 sequence (DNA): TGTGCCAGCAGTAAGGGACAGGGTCCGTTTGAGCAGTACTTC. Protein sequence: CASSKGQGPFEQYF.